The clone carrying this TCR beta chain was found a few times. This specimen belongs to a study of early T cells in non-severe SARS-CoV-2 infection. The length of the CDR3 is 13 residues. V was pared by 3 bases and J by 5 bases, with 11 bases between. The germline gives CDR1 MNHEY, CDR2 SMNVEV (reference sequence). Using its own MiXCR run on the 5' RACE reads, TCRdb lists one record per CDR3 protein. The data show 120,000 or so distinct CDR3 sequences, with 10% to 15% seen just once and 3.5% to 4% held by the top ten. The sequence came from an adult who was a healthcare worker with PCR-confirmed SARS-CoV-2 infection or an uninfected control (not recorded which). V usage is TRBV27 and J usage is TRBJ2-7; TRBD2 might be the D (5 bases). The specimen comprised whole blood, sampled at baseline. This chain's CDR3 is CASSFLRGNEQYF. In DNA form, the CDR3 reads TGTGCCAGCAGTTTCCTAAGAGGGAACGAGCAGTACTTC.